Listed below are T cell receptor beta chains from one sample, sequenced in a study of identical twins. TCRdb re-derived calls from the 5' RACE reads in MiXCR, one entry per CDR3 protein. Among hundreds of thousands of distinct CDR3 sequences listed, less than 10% were seen once. The same sample was also used in a study of yellow fever vaccine responses in identical twins.

The material sequenced was PBMCs. Receptor source: a woman in her late teens or twenties in good health. Each CDR3 is given with its conserved first and last residue. The order of the fields is D gene, J gene, V gene, clone size, CDR3 DNA, CDR3 protein. A D gene is named only where the DNA matches it firmly. The size entry is marked missing in some rows and otherwise reads once, few, many or a size class.

NA TRBJ2-4 TRBV2 few TGTGCCAGCATGGGGACAACTAACGGGGACATTCAGTACTTC CASMGTTNGDIQYF
TRBD1 TRBJ1-2 TRBV3-1 many TGTGCCAGCAGCCAGACAGGGAGGAACACCTTC CASSQTGRNTF
TRBD2 TRBJ2-1 TRBV6-1 NA TGTGCCAGCAGCCCGCTAGCGGCCTACAATGAGCAGTTCTTC CASSPLAAYNEQFF
TRBD2 TRBJ2-7 TRBV2 many TGTGCCAGCAAAACCGGGACTATTTCCTACGAGCAGTACTTC CASKTGTISYEQYF
NA TRBJ2-5 TRBV7-9 many TGTGCCAGCCGAGGGGAAGAGACCCAGTACTTC CASRGEETQYF
NA TRBJ2-3 TRBV12-3/TRBV12-4 NA TGTGCCAGCAGCCAGACGGTGGGGGGTGGGCAGTATTTT CASSQTVGGGQYF
NA TRBJ2-7 TRBV5-1 many TGCGCCAGCAGCACCTGGGACTGGAGCGGAGAGCAGTACTTC CASSTWDWSGEQYF
NA TRBJ2-1 TRBV11-2 few TGTGCCAGCAGCCTCTTAGGTAGCGTCAATGAGCAGTTCTTC CASSLLGSVNEQFF
TRBD2 TRBJ2-3 TRBV20-1 NA TGCAGTGCTACCCGGACGAGTGGGCTAGCGGGGCTAGATACGCAGTATTTT CSATRTSGLAGLDTQYF
NA TRBJ2-2 TRBV5-1 NA TGCGCCAGCAGCTTGTTGGCAGGAGATAACACCGGGGAGCTGTTTTTT CASSLLAGDNTGELFF
TRBD1 TRBJ1-1 TRBV6-1 NA TGTGCCACCCGCAGGGGGGTGAACACTGAAGCTTTCTTT CATRRGVNTEAFF
NA TRBJ2-3 TRBV2 NA TGTGCCAGCGGCTTTAGCACAGATACGCAGTATTTT CASGFSTDTQYF
NA TRBJ2-7 TRBV27 NA TGTGCCAGCAGTCCGGACGGGTGGCGTGAGCAGTACTTC CASSPDGWREQYF
NA TRBJ2-3 TRBV4-1 NA TGCGCCAGCAGCCAAGTGGACGCGGGAAGCACAGATACGCAGTATTTT CASSQVDAGSTDTQYF
NA TRBJ1-6 TRBV28 NA TGTGCCAGCAGTTTATTGCAGGGTTTGAATAATTCACCCCTCCACTTT CASSLLQGLNNSPLHF
TRBD1 TRBJ2-1 TRBV4-2 many TGTGCCAGCAACAACAGGGGCTACAATGAGCAGTTCTTC CASNNRGYNEQFF
TRBD1 TRBJ2-3 TRBV11-2 many TGTGCCAGCAGCCCACCGGGACAGGGGGCGTATACGCAGTATTTT CASSPPGQGAYTQYF
NA TRBJ2-2 TRBV20-1 NA TGCAGTGCCAGCAGGGGGGAGCTGTTTTTT CSASRGELFF
NA TRBJ2-3 TRBV7-2 few TGTGCCAGCAGCTCACAGACAAAAAGCACAGATACGCAGTATTTT CASSSQTKSTDTQYF
NA TRBJ2-7 TRBV11-1 few TGTGCCAGCAGCTTTCATAGGGGCTACGAGCAGTACTTC CASSFHRGYEQYF
NA TRBJ1-4 TRBV29-1 few TGCAGCGTTCGGGGTGCCGGCAGCGAACTGTTTTTT CSVRGAGSELFF
NA TRBJ1-1 TRBV6-5 few TGTGCCAGCAGTCACCTTGGGGACACTGAAGCTTTCTTT CASSHLGDTEAFF
TRBD2 TRBJ2-1 TRBV20-1 few TGCAGTGTATCTAGCGGCTCCTACAATGAGCAGTTCTTC CSVSSGSYNEQFF
NA TRBJ2-5 TRBV7-6 many TGTGCCAGCAGCCAAACGGTTCAACAAGAGACCCAGTACTTC CASSQTVQQETQYF
NA TRBJ2-5 TRBV20-1 NA TGCAGTGCCCGAAATCTGAGGGGCCCTGAGACCCAGTACTTC CSARNLRGPETQYF
NA TRBJ2-7 TRBV28 many TGTGCCAGCAGTTTTATGGGGTCCAAGTACGAGCAGTACTTC CASSFMGSKYEQYF
TRBD1 TRBJ2-1 TRBV18 NA TGTGCCAGCTCACCAGGGACAGGGGTAGATGAGCAGTTCTTC CASSPGTGVDEQFF